This T cell receptor (beta chain) was captured in a study of blood T cell repertoires in COVID-19. Profiling relied on immunoSEQ multiplex PCR, and the TCRdb table lists in-frame clones only, not all of them. The repertoire holds about 300,000 clones, with about nine tenths as singletons. The germline V and J ends were trimmed by 3 bases and 1 base, with 12 bases remaining between them. The CDR3 has 15 residues. CDR1 and CDR2 from the germline V gene are MDHEN and SYDVKM. The sample consisted of PBMCs or T cells enriched from blood (not recorded which). The TCR originated in a man aged 55 to 70 who had recovered from COVID-19. The V call is TRBV28, the J call TRBJ1-1, with a possible D match to TRBD1 (5 bases). The CDR3 region is CASSLWAGSNTEAFF. CDR3 in DNA: TGTGCCAGCAGTTTGTGGGCAGGGTCGAACACTGAAGCTTTCTTT.